The source of this T cell receptor (beta chain) is a study of blood T cell repertoires in COVID-19. This CDR3 has 15 residues. The germline V gene has CDR1 LNHDA and CDR2 SQIVND (reference sequence). V dropped 4 bases and J dropped 3; count of bases not matched to a gene: 6. This clone was seen a single time. The assay was immunoSEQ multiplex PCR, and TCRdb's table has in-frame clones only and misses some. The sample holds roughly 83,000 clones, roughly 86% seen once. The gene calls are TRBV19 and TRBJ2-7; TRBD1 agrees at 10 bases. Sequenced input: peripheral blood. The source is a man aged 50-59 years with active COVID-19. The DNA of the CDR3 is TGTGCCAGTAGTACTAGGACAGGGGGAAGCTACGAGCAGTACTTC. Translation: CASSTRTGGSYEQYF. Drawing the rest from reference TRBV19 and TRBJ2-7, the complete variable domain is DGGITQSPKYLFRKEGQNVTLSCEQNLNHDAMYWYRQDPGQGLRLIYYSQIVNDFQKGDIAEGYSVSREKKESFPLTVTSAQKNPTAFYLCASSTRTGGSYEQYFGPGTRLTVT.